The present T cell receptor (beta chain) was sequenced within a study of blood T cells in healthy people across ages. With a J-beta primer mix and a sample-barcoded 5' primer, a second PCR ran about 7 to 12 cycles. Using its own MiXCR run on the 5' RACE reads, TCRdb lists one record per CDR3 protein. The table lists some 920,000 distinct CDR3 sequences, roughly 51% of them singletons. The V end lost 5 bases, the J end lost 7 bases, and 15 bases lay between the germline ends. The CDR3 has 14 amino acids. The germline gives CDR1 SGHTA, CDR2 FQGNSA. This sequence originates from a woman in her sixties or seventies in good health. The specimen sequenced was blood. The chain links TRBV7-2 to TRBJ2-1; a weak D match, TRBD2 (7 bases). The CDR3 DNA is TGTGCCAGCAGCGTAAGGGGGGGTCCGAATGAGCAGTTCTTC. Its translation: CASSVRGGPNEQFF.